The 15 T cell receptor beta chains presented below share a single source sample, sequenced in a study of cytomegalovirus exposure and HLA in healthy donors. PCR employed 60 Vbeta and 13 Jbeta primers. TCRdb keeps only in-frame clones here, not all; method: immunoSEQ multiplex PCR. The sample gives around 200,000 clones, roughly four fifths of which show up once; roughly 10% is in the top ten. The sequenced material came from PBMCs. Every receptor here comes from a woman between 45 and 65 years old in good health and CMV-seropositive.

The chain carries TRBV5-6 and TRBJ1-1, with D tentatively TRBD1 (5 bases). V lost 1 base and J 0 bases, leaving 13 bases between the germline ends. Germline loops: CDR1 SGHDT, CDR2 YYEEEE. The CDR3 contains 16 residues. As DNA, the CDR3 is TGTGCCAGCAGCTTGTATGGGGGGGGAATGAACACTGAAGCTTTCTTT. Protein product: CASSLYGGGMNTEAFF.

The rearrangement links TRBV7-9 to TRBJ2-3, with TRBD2 identical over 9 bases. The ends lost 3 bases at V and 3 bases at J; junction bases unmatched: 7. The CDR3 runs to 16 residues. CDR1 is SEHNR and CDR2 is FQNEAQ in the germline V gene (reference sequence). In DNA, the CDR3 is TGTGCCAGCAGCTTTTCCGCGGGGGGGCCAACAGATACGCAGTATTTT. Its translation is CASSFSAGGPTDTQYF.

This clone occurred once. V usage is TRBV5-1 and J usage is TRBJ2-7; possible D gene TRBD1, 5 bases. The V gene lost 0 bases and the J gene lost 4 bases, with 17 bases spanning the gap. CDR1 and CDR2 (germline): SGHRS, YFSETQ. The CDR3 totals 16 residues. The CDR3 protein is CASSLVQGVVAYEQYF. The CDR3 DNA reads TGCGCCAGCAGCTTGGTTCAGGGCGTTGTGGCGTACGAGCAGTACTTC.

This chain links TRBV7-2 with TRBJ1-5; TRBD1 aligns across 8 bases. V was clipped by 5 bases and J by 2 bases; unmatched bases: 2. Germline-derived CDR1 and CDR2 are SGHTA and FQGNSA. The CDR3 consists of 14 residues. CDR3 sequence: CASSLTGGNQPQHF. The CDR3 DNA follows: TGTGCCAGCAGCCTGACAGGGGGCAATCAGCCCCAGCATTTT.

This clone was picked up a small number of times. The chain recombines TRBV29-1 with TRBJ1-2; a weak D match, TRBD1 (5 bases). Deletions cut 6 bases from V and 4 bases from J, with 9 bases between. CDR1 is SQVTM, CDR2 ANQGSEA, per germline. The CDR3 has 11 residues. The CDR3 DNA reads TGCAGCGTCAGGGTTGGCTATGGCTACACCTTC. The encoded protein is CSVRVGYGYTF. Based on the CDR3 plus reference TRBV29-1 and TRBJ1-2, the full variable domain is SAVISQKPSRDICQRGTSLTIQCQVDSQVTMMFWYRQQPGQSLTLIATANQGSEATYESGFVIDKFPISRPNLTFSTLTVSNMSPEDSSIYLCSVRVGYGYTFGSGTRLTVV.

The chain recombines TRBV5-4 with TRBJ1-2; D unresolved. This CDR3 region has 13 residues. The germline CDR1 and CDR2 sequences are SGHNT and YYREEE (reference sequence). V gave up 1 base and J gave up 2 bases, with 6 bases separating them. This CDR3 reads CASSLISNYGYTF. The CDR3 DNA follows: TGTGCCAGCAGCTTGATCTCGAACTATGGCTACACCTTC.

The chain uses TRBV11-3 and TRBJ2-3; 9 nucleotides line up with TRBD1. Germline V gene sequence: CDR1 SGHNT, CDR2 YENEEA. This CDR3 contains 14 residues. V gave up 3 bases and J gave up 4 bases; unmatched junction bases: 2. CDR3 DNA sequence: TGTGCCAGCAGCTTGACAGGGGGATCAGATACGCAGTATTTT. It codes for CASSLTGGSDTQYF.

The chain joins TRBV11-2 to TRBJ2-1; 12 nucleotides line up with TRBD2. The CDR3 is 15 residues long. The V gene's germline CDR1 is SGHAT and CDR2 FQNNGV. Germline trimming cut 1 base from V and 6 bases from J; bases unmatched to any gene: 1. In nucleotides, the CDR3 is TGTGCCAGCAGCTTAGGACTAGCGGGGGTCAATGAGCAGTTCTTC. Translating gives CASSLGLAGVNEQFF.

This sequence joins TRBV6-1 and TRBJ2-5; maybe TRBD1 (5 bases). CDR3 length equals 12 residues. Germline V gives CDR1 MNHNS, CDR2 SASEGT. The V end was cut by 7 bases, the J end by 4 bases, with 10 bases between. The CDR3 loop is CASKRGGETQYF. As DNA, the CDR3 is TGTGCCAGCAAAAGGGGTGGAGAGACCCAGTACTTC.

V gene TRBV7-3 combines with J gene TRBJ2-7; 13 bases are a match to TRBD2. CDR3 length: 16 residues. The germline V gene encodes CDR1 SGHTA and CDR2 FQGTGA. The V gene end was trimmed by 5 bases and the J gene end by 2 bases; junction bases not matched to a gene: 6. CDR3: CASSPTGLAGAYEQYF. DNA for the CDR3: TGTGCCAGCAGCCCTACCGGACTAGCGGGGGCCTACGAGCAGTACTTC.

V and J are TRBV6-1 and TRBJ2-1; 7 nucleotides agree with TRBD1. The CDR3 runs 15 residues. Germline V CDR1 and CDR2: MNHNS, SASEGT. V dropped 2 bases and J dropped 9; count of bases not matched to a gene: 10. The CDR3 sequence is CASSEITGESIEQFF. The CDR3 nucleotides are TGTGCCAGCAGTGAAATCACAGGGGAATCGATTGAGCAGTTCTTC.

V is TRBV30 and J is TRBJ2-6; D is perhaps TRBD2 (7 bases). The germline CDR1 and CDR2 sequences are GTSNPN and SVGIG (reference sequence). Trimming stripped 7 bases from V and 4 bases from J, with 11 bases between. CDR3 length equals 13 residues. The CDR3 DNA sequence: TGTGCCTTACGGGGGGCAGGGGCCAACGTCCTGACTTTC. It encodes CALRGAGANVLTF.

The gene calls are TRBV4-2 and TRBJ1-6; a possible D gene is TRBD1 (6 bases). Germline lookup yields CDR1 LGHNA and CDR2 YNFKEQ. Deletions cut 4 bases from V and 8 bases from J, with 12 bases between. CDR3 length: 14 amino acids. The CDR3 DNA reads TGTGCCAGCAGCCTACAGGGTTCTGATTCACCCCTCCACTTT. It codes for CASSLQGSDSPLHF.

The DNA of the CDR3 is TGTGCCAGCAGCTTCCAGGGCCGGGAAAAACTGTTTTTT. It encodes CASSFQGREKLFF. The chain is built from TRBV7-9 and TRBJ1-4; D is possibly TRBD1 (5 bases). Trimming stripped 3 bases from V and 8 bases from J, with 10 bases between. Germline V gives CDR1 SEHNR, CDR2 FQNEAQ (reference sequence). This CDR3 region has 13 residues.

V is TRBV11-2 and J is TRBJ1-1; D ambiguous. The V gene lost 3 bases and the J gene lost 4 bases, with 9 bases spanning the gap. Germline V lookup: CDR1 SGHAT, CDR2 FQNNGV. The CDR3 is made up of 13 amino acids. The CDR3 reads CASSLARVTEAFF. The DNA of the CDR3 is TGTGCCAGCAGCTTGGCGAGGGTCACTGAAGCTTTCTTT.